This TCR beta chain was identified during a study of OX40 agonist ivuxolimab in advanced cancers. V trimming: 5 bases; J trimming: 2 bases; junction bases outside the gene matches: 4. From germline, CDR1 is SGHAT and CDR2 FQNNGV. The CDR3 has 15 amino acids. The repertoire was sequenced with immunoSEQ multiplex PCR; TCRdb's copy has only in-frame clones and lacks some. The data show around 58,000 clones, around 87% seen once. This sequence joins TRBV11-2 and TRBJ2-7; TRBD2 agrees at 12 bases. This TCR derives from an adult with an advanced solid tumor such as melanoma, head and neck, liver or kidney cancer. The starting material was CD4+ or CD8+ T cells sorted from blood, obtained in a trial of the OX40 agonist ivuxolimab. CDR3 nucleotides: TGTGCCAGCAGCCCTGGACTAGCGGGAACCTACGAGCAGTACTTC. The encoded protein is CASSPGLAGTYEQYF.